This TCR beta chain was sequenced for a study of T cell repertoires in cytomegalovirus infection. Notes on the study in general: Of the TCR beta families, the public ones yielded a cumulative frequency that identified carriers of CMV plus the relevant HLA.

CDR1 GTSNPN and CDR2 SVGIG come from the germline V gene (reference sequence). V was clipped by 3 bases and J by 6 bases, with 14 bases between them. This CDR3 contains 13 residues. TCRdb recomputed calls from the reads with MiXCR, one row per CDR3 protein. The sample lists about 260,000 distinct CDR3 sequences, roughly 9% occurring once. This clonotype was found many times. Its specificity is unknown. This TCR derives from a human donor in good health (CMV status not recorded). Some clones in this sample may be carry-over from other donors' samples. Sequenced sample: PBMCs. V usage is TRBV30 and J usage is TRBJ1-1, with unresolved D. The DNA for the CDR3 is TGTGCCTGGAGGCAGAAAGGGAGCGCTGAAGCTTTCTTT. Protein: CAWRQKGSAEAFF.